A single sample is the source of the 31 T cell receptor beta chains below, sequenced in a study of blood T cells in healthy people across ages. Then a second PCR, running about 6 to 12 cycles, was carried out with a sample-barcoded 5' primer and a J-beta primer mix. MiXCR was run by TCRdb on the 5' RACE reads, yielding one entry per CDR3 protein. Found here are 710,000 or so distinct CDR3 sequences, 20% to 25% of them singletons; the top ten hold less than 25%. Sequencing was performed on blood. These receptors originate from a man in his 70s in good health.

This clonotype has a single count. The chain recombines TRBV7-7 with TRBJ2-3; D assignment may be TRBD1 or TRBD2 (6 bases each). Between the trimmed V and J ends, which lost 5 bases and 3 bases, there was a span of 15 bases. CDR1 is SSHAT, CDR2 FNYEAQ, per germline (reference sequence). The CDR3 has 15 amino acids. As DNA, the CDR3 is TGTGCCAGCAGCCCTCGGGGGCCCGGGACAGATACGCAGTATTTT. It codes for CASSPRGPGTDTQYF.

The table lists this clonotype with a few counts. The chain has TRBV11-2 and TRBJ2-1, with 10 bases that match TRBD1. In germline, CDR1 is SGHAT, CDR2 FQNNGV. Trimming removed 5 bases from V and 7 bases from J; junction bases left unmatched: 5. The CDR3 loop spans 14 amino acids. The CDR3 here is CASSRTGGTNEQFF. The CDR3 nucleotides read TGTGCCAGCAGCCGGACAGGGGGAACGAATGAGCAGTTCTTC.

The CDR3 nucleotides read TGTGCCAGCAGCTTGAACAGCGGGATCTACAATGAGCAGTTCTTC. As protein: CASSLNSGIYNEQFF. This chain links TRBV5-8 with TRBJ2-1, with 7 bases that match TRBD2. The CDR3 is 15 amino acids. With 1 base clipped from V and 3 bases from J, the junction kept 4 bases outside the gene matches. Germline V gives CDR1 SGHTS, CDR2 YDEGEE.

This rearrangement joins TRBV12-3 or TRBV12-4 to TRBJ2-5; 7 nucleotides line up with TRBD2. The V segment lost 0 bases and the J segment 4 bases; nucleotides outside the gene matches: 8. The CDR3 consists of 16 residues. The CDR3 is CASSLARLAAVETQYF. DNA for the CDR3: TGTGCCAGCAGTTTAGCCCGGCTAGCGGCAGTAGAGACCCAGTACTTC.

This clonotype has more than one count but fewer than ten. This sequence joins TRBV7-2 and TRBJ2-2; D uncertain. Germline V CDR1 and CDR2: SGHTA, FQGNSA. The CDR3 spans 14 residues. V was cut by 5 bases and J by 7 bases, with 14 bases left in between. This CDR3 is CASSTTNQVGELFF. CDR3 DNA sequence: TGTGCCAGCAGCACAACTAACCAGGTCGGGGAGCTGTTTTTT.

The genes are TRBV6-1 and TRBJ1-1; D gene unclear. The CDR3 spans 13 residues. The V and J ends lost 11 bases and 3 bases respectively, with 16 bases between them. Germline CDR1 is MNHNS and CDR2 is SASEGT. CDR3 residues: CAAEPRGDTEAFF. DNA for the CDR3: TGTGCCGCTGAACCGCGTGGGGACACTGAAGCTTTCTTT.

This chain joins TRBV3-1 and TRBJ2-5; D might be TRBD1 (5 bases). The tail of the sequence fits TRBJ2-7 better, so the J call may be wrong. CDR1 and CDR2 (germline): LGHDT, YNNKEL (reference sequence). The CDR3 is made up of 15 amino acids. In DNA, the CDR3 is TGTGCCAGCAGCCAAGGGGCTGGGGCGACCTACGAGCAGTACTTC. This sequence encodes CASSQGAGATYEQYF.

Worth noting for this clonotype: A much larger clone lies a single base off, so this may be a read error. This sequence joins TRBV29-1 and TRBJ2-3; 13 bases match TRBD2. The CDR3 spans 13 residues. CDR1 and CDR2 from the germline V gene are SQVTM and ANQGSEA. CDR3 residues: CSVRLAGGDTKYF. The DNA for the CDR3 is TGCAGCGTACGACTAGCGGGAGGAGATACGAAGTATTTT.

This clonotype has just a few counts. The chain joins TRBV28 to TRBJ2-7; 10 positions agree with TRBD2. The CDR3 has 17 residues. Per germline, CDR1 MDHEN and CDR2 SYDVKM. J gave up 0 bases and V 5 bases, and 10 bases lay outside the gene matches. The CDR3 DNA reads TGTGCCAGCAGTGTTATTAGCGGGGGGCTAAGCTCCTACGAGCAGTACTTC. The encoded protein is CASSVISGGLSSYEQYF.

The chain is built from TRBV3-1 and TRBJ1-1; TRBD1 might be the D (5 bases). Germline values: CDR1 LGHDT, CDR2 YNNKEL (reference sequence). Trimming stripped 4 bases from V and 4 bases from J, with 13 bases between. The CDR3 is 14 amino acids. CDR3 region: CASSRRGVGTEAFF. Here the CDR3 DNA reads TGTGCCAGCAGCCGCCGGGGGGTCGGCACTGAAGCTTTCTTT.

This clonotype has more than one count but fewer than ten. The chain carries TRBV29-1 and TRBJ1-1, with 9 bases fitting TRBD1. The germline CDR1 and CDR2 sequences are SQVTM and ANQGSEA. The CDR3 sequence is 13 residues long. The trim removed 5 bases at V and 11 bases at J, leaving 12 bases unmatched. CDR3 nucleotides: TGCAGCGTTAGGGACGCCGGGACAGGGTACGCTTTCTTT. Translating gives CSVRDAGTGYAFF.

The CDR3 coding sequence is TGTGCCAGCAGCGTCAGCGGGGGGTCCCACAATGAGCAGTTCTTC. This gives the protein CASSVSGGSHNEQFF. The chain employs TRBV7-2 and TRBJ2-1; 9 bases line up with TRBD2. The CDR3 runs 15 residues. CDR1 is SGHTA, CDR2 FQGNSA, per germline. The ends lost 5 bases at V and 5 bases at J; junction bases unmatched: 7.

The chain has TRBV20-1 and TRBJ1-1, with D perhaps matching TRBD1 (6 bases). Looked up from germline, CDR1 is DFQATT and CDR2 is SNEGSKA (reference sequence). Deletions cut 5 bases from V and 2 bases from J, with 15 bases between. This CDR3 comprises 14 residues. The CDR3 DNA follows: TGCAGTGCTTCGAGGAGGGGGTTAAACACTGAAGCTTTCTTT. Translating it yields CSASRRGLNTEAFF.

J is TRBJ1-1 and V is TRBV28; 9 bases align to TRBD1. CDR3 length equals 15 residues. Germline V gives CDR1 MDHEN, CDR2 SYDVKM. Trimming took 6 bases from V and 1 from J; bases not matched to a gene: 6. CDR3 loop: CASRQQGAQNTEAFF. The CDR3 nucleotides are TGTGCCAGCAGGCAACAGGGGGCGCAGAACACTGAAGCTTTCTTT.

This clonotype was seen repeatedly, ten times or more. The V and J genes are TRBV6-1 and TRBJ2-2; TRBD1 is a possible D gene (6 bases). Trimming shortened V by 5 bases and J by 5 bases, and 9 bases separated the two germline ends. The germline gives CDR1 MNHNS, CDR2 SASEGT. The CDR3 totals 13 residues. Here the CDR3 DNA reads TGTGCCAGCAGTATAACAGGGACCGGGGAGCTGTTTTTT. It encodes CASSITGTGELFF.

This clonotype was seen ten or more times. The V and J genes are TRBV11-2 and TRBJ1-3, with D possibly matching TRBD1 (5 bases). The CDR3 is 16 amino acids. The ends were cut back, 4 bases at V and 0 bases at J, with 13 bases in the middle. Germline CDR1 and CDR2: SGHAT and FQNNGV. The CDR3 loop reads CASSSPGRSSGNTIYF. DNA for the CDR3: TGTGCCAGCAGCTCCCCGGGACGGAGCTCTGGAAACACCATATATTTT.

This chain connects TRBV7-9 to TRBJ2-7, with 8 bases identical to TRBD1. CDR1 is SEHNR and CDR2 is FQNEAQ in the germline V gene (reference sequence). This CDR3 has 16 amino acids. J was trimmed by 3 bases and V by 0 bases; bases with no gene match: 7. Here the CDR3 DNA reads TGTGCCAGCAGCTTAGCTAGCGGACAGGGAGACTACGAGCAGTACTTC. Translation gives CASSLASGQGDYEQYF. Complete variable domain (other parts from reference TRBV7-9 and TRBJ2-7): DTGVSQNPRHKITKRGQNVTFRCDPISEHNRLYWYRQTLGQGPEFLTYFQNEAQLEKSRLLSDRFSAERPKGSFSTLEIQRTEQGDSAMYLCASSLASGQGDYEQYFGPGTRLTVT.

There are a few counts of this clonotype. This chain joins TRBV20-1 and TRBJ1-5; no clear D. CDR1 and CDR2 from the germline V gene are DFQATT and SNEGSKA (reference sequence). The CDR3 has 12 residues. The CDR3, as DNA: TGCAGGACTGGACGCAGCAATCAGCCCCAGCATTTT. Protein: CRTGRSNQPQHF.

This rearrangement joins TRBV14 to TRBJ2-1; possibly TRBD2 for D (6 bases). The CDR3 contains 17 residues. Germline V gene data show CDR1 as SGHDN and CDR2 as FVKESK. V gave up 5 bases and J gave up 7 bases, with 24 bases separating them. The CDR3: CASSKRTGADRGNEQFF. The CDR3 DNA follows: TGTGCCAGCAGCAAGAGAACGGGAGCTGATCGGGGTAATGAGCAGTTCTTC.

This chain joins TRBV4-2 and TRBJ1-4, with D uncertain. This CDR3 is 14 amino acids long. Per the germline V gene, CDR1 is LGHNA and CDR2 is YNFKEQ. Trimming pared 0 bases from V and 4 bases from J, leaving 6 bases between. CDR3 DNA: TGTGCCAGCAGCCAAGACAGAAATAATGAAAAACTGTTTTTT. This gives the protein CASSQDRNNEKLFF.

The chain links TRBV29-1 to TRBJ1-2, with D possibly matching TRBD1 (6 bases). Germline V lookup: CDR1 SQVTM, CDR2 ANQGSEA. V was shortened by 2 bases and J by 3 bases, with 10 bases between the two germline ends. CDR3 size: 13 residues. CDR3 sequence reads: CSVEQGNDYGYTF. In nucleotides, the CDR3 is TGCAGCGTTGAACAGGGGAACGACTATGGCTACACCTTC.

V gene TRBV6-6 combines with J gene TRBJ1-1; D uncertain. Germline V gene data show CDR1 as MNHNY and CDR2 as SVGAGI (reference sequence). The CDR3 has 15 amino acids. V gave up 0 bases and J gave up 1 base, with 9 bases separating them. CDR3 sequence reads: CASSYSRPENTEAFF. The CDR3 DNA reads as TGTGCCAGCAGTTACTCGAGGCCAGAGAACACTGAAGCTTTCTTT.

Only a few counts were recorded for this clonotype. CDR3 nucleotides: TGCAGCGTTGAGTTAGAGTTGTTGCAGTATTTT. Translated, it gives CSVELELLQYF. The rearrangement uses TRBV29-1 and TRBJ2-3; D gene uncertain. Germline V gene lookup returns CDR1 SQVTM and CDR2 ANQGSEA. This CDR3 region has 11 residues. V was shortened by 3 bases and J by 11 bases, with 12 bases between the two germline ends.

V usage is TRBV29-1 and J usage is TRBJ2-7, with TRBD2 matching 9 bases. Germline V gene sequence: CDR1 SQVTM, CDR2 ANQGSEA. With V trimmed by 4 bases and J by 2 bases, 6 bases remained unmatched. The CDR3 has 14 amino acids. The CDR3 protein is CSVGPSGDTYEQYF. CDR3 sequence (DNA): TGCAGCGTTGGTCCTAGCGGGGACACCTACGAGCAGTACTTC.

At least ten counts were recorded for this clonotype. The CDR3 sequence: CASSLLLGLGSYEQYF. Here the CDR3 DNA reads TGTGCCAGCAGTCTGCTGCTGGGGCTAGGCTCCTACGAGCAGTACTTC. This chain connects TRBV27 to TRBJ2-7; TRBD1 is a possible D gene (5 bases). There are 16 residues in the CDR3. The germline V gene encodes CDR1 MNHEY and CDR2 SMNVEV (reference sequence). Trimming pared 5 bases from V and 0 bases from J, leaving 17 bases between.

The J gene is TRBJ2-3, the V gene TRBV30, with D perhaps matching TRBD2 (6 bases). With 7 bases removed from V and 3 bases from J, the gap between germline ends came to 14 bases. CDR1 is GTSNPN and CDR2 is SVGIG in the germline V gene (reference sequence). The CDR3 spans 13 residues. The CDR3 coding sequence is TGTGCCTATACTCGGGGGAGAACAGATACGCAGTATTTT. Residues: CAYTRGRTDTQYF.

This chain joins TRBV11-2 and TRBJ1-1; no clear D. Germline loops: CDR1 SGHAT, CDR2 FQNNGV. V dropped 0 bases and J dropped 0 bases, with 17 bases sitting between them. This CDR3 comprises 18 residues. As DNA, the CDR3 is TGTGCCAGCAGCTTAGATCTGCGAAAACCCGTCATGAACACTGAAGCTTTCTTT. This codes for CASSLDLRKPVMNTEAFF.

Here the CDR3 reads CASRTSGGGETQYF. The CDR3 DNA is TGTGCCAGCAGGACCTCAGGGGGGGGGGAGACCCAGTACTTC. The chain links TRBV6-6 to TRBJ2-5; perhaps D is TRBD1 or TRBD2 (7 bases each). The CDR3 totals 14 residues. V lost 6 bases to trimming and J lost 5 bases, with 16 bases between them. Germline CDR1 reads MNHNY; CDR2 reads SVGAGI (reference sequence).

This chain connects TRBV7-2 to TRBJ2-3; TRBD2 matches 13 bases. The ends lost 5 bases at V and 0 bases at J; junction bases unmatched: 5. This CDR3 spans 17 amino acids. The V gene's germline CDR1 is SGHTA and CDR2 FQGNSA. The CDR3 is CASSRTSGSPSTDTQYF. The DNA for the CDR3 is TGTGCCAGCAGCCGGACTAGCGGGAGTCCTAGCACAGATACGCAGTATTTT.

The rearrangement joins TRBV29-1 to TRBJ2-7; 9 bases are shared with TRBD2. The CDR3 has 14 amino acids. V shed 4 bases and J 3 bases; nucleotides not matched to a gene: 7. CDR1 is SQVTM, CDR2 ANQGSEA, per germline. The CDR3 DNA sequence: TGCAGCGTTGGGTCTAGCGGGAAGGTCTACGAGCAGTACGTC. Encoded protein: CSVGSSGKVYEQYV.

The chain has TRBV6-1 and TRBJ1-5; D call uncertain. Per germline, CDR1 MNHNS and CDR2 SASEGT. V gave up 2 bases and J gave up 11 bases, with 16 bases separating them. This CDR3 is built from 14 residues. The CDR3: CASSEPGRMVTQHF. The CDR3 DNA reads TGTGCCAGCAGTGAACCCGGTCGGATGGTGACCCAGCATTTT.